This TCR beta chain was retrieved from a study of T cell responses to AZD1222 COVID-19 vaccine (dated by TCRdb to the early 2020s). Concerning the study at large: TCR sequencing was performed for over 230 trial participants, of whom roughly 200 were given two doses of AZD1222 and approximately 25 were given two doses of MenACWY control vaccine. Trial participants were enrolled by age into 18-55, 56-69 and 70-plus year subgroups, with roughly 160, 29 and 62 TCR-sequenced participants respectively.

Note on this clone: There is no known antigen for this receptor. Base qualities are not at hand, and no much larger clone is one base apart.

Relative to germline, V is 1 base shorter and J is 2 bases shorter, with 10 bases between their ends. From the germline V gene, CDR1 is SGHTS and CDR2 is YDEGEE. The CDR3 starts with the cysteine, ends with the phenylalanine, and has 15 residues. Left in the record is the CDR3 DNA by itself, 45 bases read in frame from the first base. Summary of the overall study and its limitations: No day 14 peak-response samples were available, so repertoires were characterized only after the peak T cell response. After two AZD1222 doses, both the breadth and the depth of spike-specific TCRs were significantly higher than at day 0 and than in MenACWY recipients. Most participants were white British and females outnumbered males, and the authors suggested that clonal diversity may have been underestimated. In the small 56-69-year group, the increase in depth fell short of significance, most likely because of low power. Vaccine-associated CD4 TCRs spanned the whole spike protein, with dominant responses in regions 160-218 and 743-854. Reportedly, almost half of the unique spike-specific TCRs recognized epitopes lying outside the regions that are mutated in the B.1.351 and B.1.1.7 variants. Only five or six AZD1222 recipients were SARS-CoV-2 seropositive at baseline, limiting conclusions about previously exposed vaccinees.

The sample's time point label is to be understood as: about 28 days (+/-7) after the second vaccine dose. The treatment or condition label of this sample denotes: meningococcal conjugate vaccine given as trial control. Vaccinee samples came from UK trials COV001 and COV002, including a single-blind randomized controlled phase 2/3 trial of AZD1222 (ChAdOx1 nCoV-19) in healthy adults. For TCRbeta chain sequencing, PBMC samples were collected from trial participants at day 0 and at day 28 after the second dose. The CDR3 regions of human TCRbeta chains were analyzed by immunosequencing. The original methods were these. Repertoire TCRs were matched against a reference library of SARS-CoV-2-specific TCRs generated with the MIRA antigen-specificity platform. Breadth was defined as the fraction of unique TCRs that were SARS-CoV-2-associated, and depth was defined as the fraction of total T cells that were SARS-CoV-2-associated. Using the MIRA data, each spike-specific TCR was mapped to the spike region that the TCR reacts to and placed in a CD4 or CD8 class. Log10-transformed breadth and depth values were compared by one-way ANOVA with Sidak's multiple comparisons tests. TCRdb provides this immuneACCESS table in a form limited to in-frame rearrangements. Some clones are lacking; in checked studies, under half of them reflect an unresolved V gene, and why the rest are absent is not known. The V and J calls and clone size come from that table; D and trimming were worked out from the DNA. The sample table contains under 200,000 clones; only one count was recorded for more than 80% of them. Approximately 4% of the sample is in the top ten clones.

The chain is made from TRBV5-8 and TRBJ1-5; the D gene is unclear. Material: peripheral blood, obtained 28 days after the second dose of the MenACWY control vaccine. The receptor comes from an adult who received the MenACWY meningococcal vaccine as a control. The sequenced DNA: TGTGCCAGCAGCTTGACAACCGGGGGCAATCAGCCCCAGCATTTT. This translates into CASSLTTGGNQPQHF.